Listed here are 30 T cell receptor beta chains from one sample, sequenced in a study of T-cell reconstitution after alpha-beta-depleted transplantation in children. Preparation of the TCRbeta library used unique molecular identifiers. MiXCR, run by TCRdb on the PCR reads, gives a single entry per CDR3 protein. The sample has tens of thousands of distinct CDR3 sequences, 13% to 15% seen once. The source material was PBMCs, mostly from graft donor cells, sampled 180 days after TCRalphabeta/CD19-depleted stem cell transplant. These receptors came from a male patient between 2 and 15 years old who had a stem cell transplant for acute lymphoblastic leukemia, so the T cells may come from the graft donor.

The chain carries TRBV7-2 and TRBJ2-5; 7 bases map to TRBD2. CDR3 length: 14 amino acids. Trimming took 6 bases from V and 1 from J; bases not matched to a gene: 5. CDR1 and CDR2 from the germline V gene are SGHTA and FQGNSA. CDR3 in amino acids: CASSSGLVQETQYF. DNA of the CDR3: TGTGCCAGCAGTTCCGGACTAGTCCAAGAGACCCAGTACTTC.

This clonotype was recorded a few times. V usage is TRBV20-1 and J usage is TRBJ2-4; TRBD2 agrees at 13 bases. Losses at the gene ends were 2 bases for V and 0 bases for J; bases not matched to a gene: 4. Germline loops: CDR1 DFQATT, CDR2 SNEGSKA (reference sequence). The CDR3 covers 17 residues. The DNA of the CDR3 is TGCAGTGCTAGAACTAGCGGGAGGGCTCTAGCCAAAAACATTCAGTACTTC. This gives the protein CSARTSGRALAKNIQYF.

This clonotype occurred once. The V gene is TRBV5-8, the J gene TRBJ1-2, with unresolved D. The CDR3 is made up of 10 amino acids. The germline V gene has CDR1 SGHTS and CDR2 YDEGEE. The germline V and J ends were trimmed by 0 bases and 6 bases, with 0 bases remaining between them. The CDR3 protein is CASSLDGYTF. CDR3 coding DNA: TGTGCCAGCAGCTTGGATGGCTACACCTTC.

This clonotype was seen a handful of times. This sequence joins TRBV15 and TRBJ1-5; 7 bases fit TRBD1. The germline CDR1 and CDR2 sequences are LNHNV and YYDKDF (reference sequence). This CDR3 has 15 amino acids. V was clipped by 4 bases and J by 3 bases; unmatched bases: 6. The DNA for the CDR3 is TGTGCCACCAGCAAACTCGACAGGGACAATCAGCCCCAGCATTTT. The encoded protein is CATSKLDRDNQPQHF.

This chain joins TRBV12-5 and TRBJ2-3; D possibly corresponds to TRBD2 (5 bases). Germline CDR1 reads LGHNT; CDR2 reads FRNRAP. This CDR3 has 12 amino acids. V was trimmed by 6 bases and J by 11 bases, leaving 15 bases between them. Written as DNA, the CDR3 is TGTGCTAGTGGCCTTAGACTATCTAAGCAGTATTTT. Amino acid sequence: CASGLRLSKQYF.

This clonotype was detected only a few times. The chain joins TRBV10-3 to TRBJ2-5; the D call may be TRBD1 or TRBD2 (6 bases each). The CDR3 is 13 residues long. The germline CDR1 and CDR2 sequences are ENHRY and SYGVKD. Deletions cut 6 bases from V and 4 bases from J, with 12 bases between. The CDR3, as DNA: TGTGCCATCAGCAACAGGGAGGTAGAGACCCAGTACTTC. Protein product: CAISNREVETQYF.

Ten or more counts support this clonotype. V gene TRBV5-1 combines with J gene TRBJ2-7; 7 positions match TRBD1. Germline V gene sequence: CDR1 SGHRS, CDR2 YFSETQ. The CDR3 length is 14 residues. The V segment lost 4 bases and the J segment 2 bases; nucleotides outside the gene matches: 6. In DNA, the CDR3 is TGCGCCAGCAGCAAGGACAGGCCAACCTACGAGCAGTACTTC. Translation: CASSKDRPTYEQYF.

The chain combines TRBV10-3 with TRBJ1-6; TRBD1 matches 7 bases. The trim removed 6 bases at V and 9 bases at J, leaving 8 bases unmatched. Looked up from germline, CDR1 is ENHRY and CDR2 is SYGVKD. The CDR3 is 14 residues long. The DNA of the CDR3 is TGTGCCATCAGGGCCACAGGGGCCCTTTCACCCCTCCACTTT. Amino acid sequence: CAIRATGALSPLHF.

V usage is TRBV6-2 or TRBV6-3 and J usage is TRBJ1-2; unclear D gene. CDR1 is MNHEY and CDR2 is SVGEGT in the germline V gene. The CDR3 sequence is 17 residues long. The ends were cut back, 5 bases at V and 0 bases at J, with 19 bases in the middle. In DNA, the CDR3 is TGTGCCAGCAGTCTGACGGTGGTGGCTTCCACTAACTATGGCTACACCTTC. Translated, it gives CASSLTVVASTNYGYTF.

This clonotype occurred many times. The chain carries TRBV12-3 or TRBV12-4 and TRBJ2-7, with 7 bases lining up with TRBD1. V lost 6 bases to trimming and J lost 0 bases; unmatched junction nucleotides: 14. CDR3 length: 17 amino acids. CDR3 in amino acids: CASSFLTTDRASYEQYF. The CDR3 DNA reads TGTGCCAGCAGCTTCCTTACCACCGACAGGGCCTCCTACGAGCAGTACTTC.

The chain links TRBV7-9 to TRBJ1-3; D unclear. Trimming cost V 2 bases and J 3 bases, with 11 bases left between them. Germline CDR1 is SEHNR and CDR2 is FQNEAQ (reference sequence). This CDR3 is built from 15 residues. CDR3 sequence reads: CASSLKDASGNTIYF. The DNA for the CDR3 is TGTGCCAGCAGCTTAAAGGACGCCAGTGGAAACACCATATATTTT.

This clonotype has only a few counts. The rearrangement uses TRBV29-1 and TRBJ1-5, with D perhaps TRBD1 (5 bases). Trimming took off 6 bases at V and 3 bases at J, with 15 bases between the two ends. Germline V gives CDR1 SQVTM, CDR2 ANQGSEA. The CDR3 is made up of 14 amino acids. CDR3 sequence: CSVGLGGTNQPQHF. In DNA form, the CDR3 reads TGCAGCGTGGGTCTCGGGGGGACCAATCAGCCCCAGCATTTT.

This clonotype was detected a few times. The chain has TRBV29-1 and TRBJ2-7; D is undetermined. Trimming took 6 bases from V and 0 from J, leaving 6 bases between them. CDR1 is SQVTM and CDR2 is ANQGSEA in the germline V gene. CDR3 length equals 11 residues. The CDR3, as DNA: TGCAGCGTAGGATCCTCCTACGAGCAGTACTTC. Amino acids: CSVGSSYEQYF.

This clonotype was detected ten times or more. The J gene is TRBJ2-3, the V gene TRBV10-3; TRBD2 matches at 8 bases. J lost 6 bases, V lost 6 bases, and 2 bases had no gene match. In germline, CDR1 is ENHRY, CDR2 SYGVKD. This CDR3 is 12 amino acids long. CDR3 DNA: TGTGCCATCAGCTCTAGCGGGGATACGCAGTATTTT. This gives the protein CAISSSGDTQYF.

The chain combines TRBV7-9 with TRBJ2-7, with D perhaps TRBD1 (6 bases). Germline CDR1 SEHNR, CDR2 FQNEAQ (reference sequence). Between the trimmed V and J ends, which lost 7 bases and 2 bases, there was a span of 12 bases. This CDR3 has 13 amino acids. The CDR3 DNA sequence: TGTGCCAGCAACATAAGGGGGACCTACGAGCAGTACTTC. This sequence encodes CASNIRGTYEQYF.

The genes are TRBV18 and TRBJ1-6; unclear D gene. Per germline, CDR1 KGHSH and CDR2 LQKENI. Trimming removed 4 bases at V and 5 bases at J, with 21 bases between. The CDR3 runs 18 residues. The CDR3 nucleotides are TGTGCCAGCTCACTTGGTGTCTCAAGCGGGATAGATAATTCACCCCTCCACTTT. Residues: CASSLGVSSGIDNSPLHF.

The gene calls are TRBV20-1 and TRBJ2-1, with 7 bases aligning to TRBD2. Germline lookup yields CDR1 DFQATT and CDR2 SNEGSKA (reference sequence). V lost 1 base to trimming and J lost 4 bases; unmatched junction nucleotides: 13. This CDR3 is built from 17 residues. As DNA, the CDR3 is TGCAGTGCTAGAGGTCCCCATTCTAGCGGCCTTTACAATGAGCAGTTCTTC. This codes for CSARGPHSSGLYNEQFF.

The chain couples TRBV20-1 to TRBJ2-5, with D perhaps TRBD2 (5 bases). From germline, CDR1 is DFQATT and CDR2 SNEGSKA (reference sequence). The CDR3 has 13 amino acids. CDR3 DNA sequence: TGCAGCCGTCGCAGGCGGGCCTTAGAGACCCAGTACTTC. As protein: CSRRRRALETQYF.

This clonotype occurred a few times. The V and J genes are TRBV15 and TRBJ2-5, with D possibly matching TRBD1 (6 bases). The CDR3 is 13 amino acids. Germline assignment: CDR1 LNHNV and CDR2 YYDKDF (reference sequence). V was pared by 2 bases and J by 5 bases, with 9 bases between. The CDR3 region has the DNA TGTGCCACCAGCAGAACAGGGAAGGAGACCCAGTACTTC. It is translated as CATSRTGKETQYF.

The sample holds a few counts of this clonotype. This chain joins TRBV2 and TRBJ2-3; TRBD1 might be the D (8 bases). Germline CDR1 and CDR2: SNHLY and FYNNEI. This CDR3 region has 18 residues. Trimming pared 2 bases from V and 2 bases from J, leaving 20 bases between. DNA of the CDR3: TGTGCCAGCAGTGAATGGGGAGGGGAGGGACAGGTCACAGATACGCAGTATTTT. This codes for CASSEWGGEGQVTDTQYF.

This clonotype was seen at least ten times. The chain has TRBV27 and TRBJ2-1, with unresolved D. This CDR3 contains 15 residues. The V end lost 5 bases, the J end lost 2 bases, and 13 bases lay between the germline ends. Germline lookup yields CDR1 MNHEY and CDR2 SMNVEV (reference sequence). CDR3 nucleotide sequence: TGTGCCAGCAGTCCGCCCCGGGTCACCTACAATGAGCAGTTCTTC. This encodes CASSPPRVTYNEQFF.

This clonotype was seen a handful of times. The genes are TRBV20-1 and TRBJ2-7; D gene unclear. With 5 bases removed from V and 0 bases from J, the gap between germline ends came to 17 bases. Germline V gives CDR1 DFQATT, CDR2 SNEGSKA (reference sequence). CDR3 length equals 15 residues. In DNA form, the CDR3 reads TGCAGTGCTGAACTGATCCAGCCGATCTCCTACGAGCAGTACTTC. Protein sequence: CSAELIQPISYEQYF.

This clonotype was detected only a few times. The chain links TRBV5-5 to TRBJ2-7, with D perhaps TRBD2 (7 bases). The CDR3 consists of 17 residues. Trimming shortened V by 3 bases and J by 4 bases, and 23 bases separated the two germline ends. Germline V lookup: CDR1 SGHKS, CDR2 YYEKEE (reference sequence). Here the CDR3 reads CASSSRTGRALRYEQYF. The CDR3 nucleotides are TGTGCCAGCAGCTCTCGCACAGGGAGGGCCCTACGGTACGAGCAGTACTTC.

The chain links TRBV7-2 to TRBJ1-2; 7 nucleotides align to TRBD1. The junction had 5 bases not matched to a gene; V was cut back by 5 bases and J by 2 bases. This CDR3 contains 14 residues. Germline V gene sequence: CDR1 SGHTA, CDR2 FQGNSA. The CDR3 region has the DNA TGTGCCAGCAGCCCCCCGGGACAGAACTATGGCTACACCTTC. Amino acid sequence: CASSPPGQNYGYTF.

To note about this clonotype: One junction end does not reproduce the germline sequence, and a read error may be involved. The chain uses TRBV28 and TRBJ1-1; no clear D. The CDR3 extends over 11 amino acids. Germline V CDR1 and CDR2: MDHEN, SYDVKM. The CDR3 DNA sequence: TGTGCCAGCAGGATCTCCACTCGAGGGATCTTT. It translates to CASRISTRGIF.

This clonotype was detected many times. This chain joins TRBV20-1 and TRBJ1-2; D not resolved. CDR1 and CDR2 (germline): DFQATT, SNEGSKA (reference sequence). Trimming left V 1 base short and J 0 bases short, with 12 bases between. This CDR3 is 15 amino acids long. The CDR3, as DNA: TGCAGTGCTAGAGCCTGGGCCGGGGCTAACTATGGCTACACCTTC. Amino acids: CSARAWAGANYGYTF.

The chain carries TRBV5-1 and TRBJ2-7; 8 bases line up with TRBD2. J lost 4 bases, V lost 3 bases, and 6 bases had no gene match. Germline loops: CDR1 SGHRS, CDR2 YFSETQ. The CDR3 is 14 residues long. The CDR3 region is CASSSREGGYEQYF. The CDR3, as DNA: TGCGCCAGCAGCTCTCGGGAGGGGGGATACGAGCAGTACTTC.

This clonotype has a handful of counts. CDR3 loop: CASSWTGGFYGYTF. The CDR3 nucleotides are TGTGCCAGCAGTTGGACAGGGGGCTTCTATGGCTACACCTTC. The genes are TRBV12-3 or TRBV12-4 and TRBJ1-2, with 11 positions matching TRBD1. CDR3 length: 14 amino acids. Trimming removed 4 bases from V and 4 bases from J; junction bases left unmatched: 2.

The V and J genes are TRBV7-2 and TRBJ2-3, with D tentatively TRBD2 (6 bases). Germline-derived CDR1 and CDR2 are SGHTA and FQGNSA. V was pared by 1 base and J by 4 bases, with 18 bases between. The CDR3 contains 17 residues. DNA for the CDR3: TGTGCCAGCAGCTTAGAGCCCCTAGCGATACCCCCAGATACGCAGTATTTT. It specifies CASSLEPLAIPPDTQYF.

This sequence joins TRBV20-1 and TRBJ2-7, with D uncertain. There are 12 residues in the CDR3. The V gene lost 7 bases and the J gene lost 11 bases, with 21 bases spanning the gap. Per germline, CDR1 DFQATT and CDR2 SNEGSKA (reference sequence). Here the CDR3 reads CSERKGIIGKYF. CDR3 nucleotide sequence: TGCAGTGAGAGGAAAGGGATAATCGGTAAGTACTTC.